This T cell receptor (beta chain) comes out of a study of CD8 T cells in ankylosing spondylitis. Notes on the study in general: There was a TCR beta motif, made of several highly homologous variants, that appeared characteristic of ankylosing spondylitis blood. Matched synovial fluid from ankylosing spondylitis patients was reported to be enriched for disease-linked clones.

CDR1 and CDR2 from the germline V gene are LGHNT and FRNRAP. V was shortened by 5 bases and J by 1 base, with 14 bases between the two germline ends. This CDR3 is built from 15 residues. On this clonotype itself: Its antigen is unknown.

Construction of TCR beta libraries was performed using quantitative 5'-RACE with molecular barcodes. Each CDR3 protein gets one entry after TCRdb re-called the 5' RACE reads with MiXCR. Seen here are 300,000 to 400,000 distinct CDR3 sequences, 20% to 25% observed once, and the top ten hold around 16%. The origin of this receptor is a male donor with ankylosing spondylitis. Sequencing input: blood, either unsorted or a sorted T cell fraction (not recorded which). The chain couples TRBV12-5 to TRBJ1-1, with D maybe TRBD1 (5 bases). CDR3 nucleotides: TGTGCTAGTGGTCCGGGGGGGACGGGGAACACTGAAGCTTTCTTT. Protein: CASGPGGTGNTEAFF.